This T cell receptor (beta chain) derives from a study of response to subunit inactivated influenza vaccine. Each CDR3 protein is one row after TCRdb ran MiXCR on the RT-PCR reads. The sample holds 530,000 or so distinct CDR3 sequences, 13% to 15% seen once. This CDR3 has 18 residues. Trimming stripped 0 bases from V and 3 bases from J, with 18 bases between. Germline V gives CDR1 LGHNA, CDR2 YNFKEQ. The sample in question was PBMCs from blood, obtained 11 to 12 days after vaccination. The V and J genes are TRBV4-2 and TRBJ2-1, with no clear D. This TCR came from a man over 45 who received an inactivated influenza vaccine. CDR3 loop: CASSQDQSLSPYYNEQFF. CDR3 nucleotide sequence: TGTGCCAGCAGCCAAGATCAAAGCCTTTCCCCCTACTACAATGAGCAGTTCTTC.